The 20 T cell receptor beta chains reported below all come from one sample, sequenced in a study of cytomegalovirus exposure and HLA in healthy donors (dated by TCRdb to 2016 to 2017). The method was the immunoSEQ multiplex PCR assay. The multiplex PCR relied on a mix of 60 forward primers for TCR Vbeta segments and 13 reverse primers for TCR Jbeta segments. The clones in this table, taken by TCRdb from immuneACCESS, are in-frame only. Not every clone is retained; where verified, under half of the shortfall comes from an unresolved V gene, and the cause of the rest is unknown. Counted in this sample were approximately 150,000 clones; around four fifths of them appeared once. The ten largest account for around 4.9% of the sample. The sequenced sample consisted of PBMCs. These receptors were collected from a girl aged 10 to 17 in good health and CMV-seropositive.

The chain links TRBV11-2 to TRBJ2-5, with no clear D. V shed 6 bases and J shed 3 bases, with 20 bases lying between them. The germline gives CDR1 SGHAT, CDR2 FQNNGV. CDR3 size: 16 residues. This CDR3 reads CASRAPGRRVKETQYF. The DNA of the CDR3 is TGTGCCAGCAGGGCCCCAGGCCGGCGCGTTAAAGAGACCCAGTACTTC.

The CDR3 DNA is TGTGCCAGCAGCTTACCAGGGGGGTACACCGGGGAGCTGTTTTTT. Its protein product is CASSLPGGYTGELFF. V usage is TRBV7-9 and J usage is TRBJ2-2; weak D call: TRBD1 (7 bases). With 2 bases removed from V and 3 bases from J, the gap between germline ends came to 10 bases. The CDR3 loop spans 15 amino acids. The germline V gene has CDR1 SEHNR and CDR2 FQNEAQ (reference sequence). The complete variable domain, with remaining parts taken from reference TRBV7-9 and TRBJ2-2, reads DTGVSQNPRHKITKRGQNVTFRCDPISEHNRLYWYRQTLGQGPEFLTYFQNEAQLEKSRLLSDRFSAERPKGSFSTLEIQRTEQGDSAMYLCASSLPGGYTGELFFGEGSRLTVL.

The sample holds one count of this clone. The chain carries TRBV6-5 and TRBJ2-7, with 8 bases lining up with TRBD2. The CDR3 spans 15 residues. The V and J ends lost 2 bases and 6 bases, in that order; junction bases with no gene match: 9. Germline V gene lookup returns CDR1 MNHEY and CDR2 SVGAGI. In nucleotides, the CDR3 is TGTGCCAGCAGTTACCCGGGACTAGTTGGGGGCGAGCAGTACTTC. Amino acid sequence: CASSYPGLVGGEQYF.

The chain employs TRBV20-1 and TRBJ2-5; D is unclear. V was pared by 6 bases and J by 5 bases, with 10 bases between. The CDR3 sequence is 11 residues long. Per the germline V gene, CDR1 is DFQATT and CDR2 is SNEGSKA (reference sequence). In DNA, the CDR3 is TGCAGTGCCCGCCACGCGGAGACCCAGTACTTC. Translated: CSARHAETQYF.

The chain joins TRBV29-1 to TRBJ1-1; a possible D gene is TRBD1 (5 bases). Germline values: CDR1 SQVTM, CDR2 ANQGSEA. V was clipped by 5 bases and J by 4 bases, with 14 bases between them. The CDR3 has 13 residues. CDR3 bases: TGCAGCGTTTGTCTGTGGGGGGGCACTGAAGCTTTCTTT. Encoded protein: CSVCLWGGTEAFF. The full variable domain, rest sourced from reference TRBV29-1 and TRBJ1-1, is SAVISQKPSRDICQRGTSLTIQCQVDSQVTMMFWYRQQPGQSLTLIATANQGSEATYESGFVIDKFPISRPNLTFSTLTVSNMSPEDSSIYLCSVCLWGGTEAFFGQGTRLTVV.

CDR3 DNA sequence: TGTGCCACCTCGGAGAACAGGGTGGTCAGTGAGCAGTTCTTC. Its translation: CATSENRVVSEQFF. The chain recombines TRBV15 with TRBJ2-1, with a possible D match to TRBD1 (6 bases). Trimming took 8 bases from V and 9 from J, leaving 20 bases between them. The CDR3 loop spans 14 amino acids. Germline CDR1 and CDR2: LNHNV and YYDKDF (reference sequence).

The rearrangement uses TRBV19 and TRBJ1-1; a weak D match, TRBD1 (6 bases). The CDR3 extends over 13 amino acids. Trimming took off 4 bases at V and 4 bases at J, with 10 bases between the two ends. Germline V CDR1 and CDR2: LNHDA, SQIVND (reference sequence). CDR3 DNA sequence: TGTGCCAGTAGTAGACTACAGGGCACTGAAGCTTTCTTT. Amino acid sequence: CASSRLQGTEAFF. The variable domain in full, completed from reference TRBV19 and TRBJ1-1, reads DGGITQSPKYLFRKEGQNVTLSCEQNLNHDAMYWYRQDPGQGLRLIYYSQIVNDFQKGDIAEGYSVSREKKESFPLTVTSAQKNPTAFYLCASSRLQGTEAFFGQGTRLTVV.

The chain carries TRBV5-1 and TRBJ1-2; no reliable D call. This CDR3 is built from 15 residues. The germline gives CDR1 SGHRS, CDR2 YFSETQ. V was trimmed by 1 base and J by 4 bases, leaving 14 bases between them. DNA for the CDR3: TGCGCCAGCAGCTTGCGGGTCAGTAGGTCCTATGGCTACACCTTC. Its translation: CASSLRVSRSYGYTF. Variable domain in full (rest from reference TRBV5-1 and TRBJ1-2): KAGVTQTPRYLIKTRGQQVTLSCSPISGHRSVSWYQQTPGQGLQFLFEYFSETQRNKGNFPGRFSGRQFSNSRSEMNVSTLELGDSALYLCASSLRVSRSYGYTFGSGTRLTVV.

The V gene is TRBV21-1, the J gene TRBJ2-7; TRBD1 reflects the table's D call only, with no check against the DNA. TRBV21-1 counts as a pseudogene. The CDR3 is 15 residues long. CDR3 residues: CASSKGTGTSYEQYF. CDR3 sequence (DNA): TGTGCCAGCAGCAAAGGGACAGGGACCTCCTACGAGCAGTACTTC.

This clone was counted a single time. The chain carries TRBV18 and TRBJ1-2, with 7 bases fitting TRBD1. CDR1 is KGHSH, CDR2 LQKENI, per germline. V lost 4 bases and J lost 2; bases outside the gene matches: 1. The CDR3 covers 13 residues. In nucleotides, the CDR3 is TGTGCCAGCTCACTGGGACAGAACTATGGCTACACCTTC. Its protein product is CASSLGQNYGYTF. The variable domain in full, with the rest retrieved from reference TRBV18 and TRBJ1-2, is NAGVMQNPRHLVRRRGQEARLRCSPMKGHSHVYWYRQLPEEGLKFMVYLQKENIIDESGMPKERFSAEFPKEGPSILRIQQVVRGDSAAYFCASSLGQNYGYTFGSGTRLTVV.

This sequence joins TRBV19 and TRBJ1-2, with D unclear. CDR1 and CDR2 from the germline V gene are LNHDA and SQIVND (reference sequence). This CDR3 spans 15 amino acids. The V gene lost 2 bases and the J gene lost 4 bases, with 14 bases spanning the gap. The CDR3: CASSIMEDWGYGYTF. CDR3 nucleotides: TGTGCCAGTAGTATAATGGAGGATTGGGGCTATGGCTACACCTTC.

V is TRBV7-8 and J is TRBJ2-7; 7 bases agree with TRBD1. J was trimmed by 4 bases and V by 4 bases; bases with no gene match: 13. Germline V gene data show CDR1 as SGHVS and CDR2 as FQNEAQ. The length of the CDR3 is 16 residues. The CDR3 DNA is TGTGCCAGCAGCTCCCTGGTGACAGGGAATATGTACGAGCAGTACTTC. Its translation: CASSSLVTGNMYEQYF.

The chain carries TRBV7-9 and TRBJ2-3, with D perhaps TRBD2 (7 bases). The CDR3 sequence is 15 residues long. Germline-derived CDR1 and CDR2 are SEHNR and FQNEAQ (reference sequence). V lost 4 bases to trimming and J lost 4 bases, with 15 bases between them. This chain's CDR3 is CASSSGSGGPDTQYF. The CDR3 DNA follows: TGTGCCAGCAGCTCTGGCTCGGGGGGCCCAGATACGCAGTATTTT.

This rearrangement joins TRBV6-5 to TRBJ2-7; 7 bases map to TRBD2. Unmatched junction bases numbered 8, after V lost 6 bases and J lost 3 bases. Germline V gene lookup returns CDR1 MNHEY and CDR2 SVGAGI. CDR3 length equals 14 residues. CDR3 in DNA: TGTGCCAGCAGACGGTCGGGGGGAGGCTACGAGCAGTACTTC. Protein: CASRRSGGGYEQYF.

The V call is TRBV7-9, the J call TRBJ2-7; 7 bases agree with TRBD1. After removal of 7 bases from V and 3 bases from J, the junction contained 15 bases not matched to a gene. The CDR3 loop spans 16 amino acids. Germline values: CDR1 SEHNR, CDR2 FQNEAQ (reference sequence). DNA for the CDR3: TGTGCCAGCACGCCCCAACAAAAGACAGGGTTCTACGAGCAGTACTTC. Its protein is CASTPQQKTGFYEQYF.

The chain carries TRBV15 and TRBJ2-3, with 10 bases aligning to TRBD2. This CDR3 is built from 19 residues. Looked up from germline, CDR1 is LNHNV and CDR2 is YYDKDF (reference sequence). Trimming took 0 bases from V and 6 from J; bases not matched to a gene: 15. The DNA of the CDR3 is TGTGCCACCAGCAGAGATCGGAGGCGGCTAGCGGGGGCCGGGGATACGCAGTATTTT. The encoded protein is CATSRDRRRLAGAGDTQYF.

CDR3 sequence: CATRTSRNTEAFF. CDR3 DNA: TGCGCCACGAGGACAAGTAGGAACACTGAAGCTTTCTTT. This rearrangement joins TRBV4-1 to TRBJ1-1, with D tentatively TRBD1 (5 bases). Germline CDR1 MGHRA, CDR2 YSYEKL. V was cut by 10 bases and J by 1 base, with 13 bases left in between. CDR3 length: 13 residues.

The rearrangement joins TRBV2 to TRBJ2-7; tentative D call: TRBD1 (8 bases). The V end was cut by 6 bases, the J end by 4 bases, with 16 bases between. CDR3 length: 14 residues. From germline, CDR1 is SNHLY and CDR2 FYNNEI. This chain's CDR3 is CASRAGQGGYEQYF. The CDR3, as DNA: TGTGCCAGCAGGGCCGGACAGGGAGGGTACGAGCAGTACTTC.

V is TRBV7-6 and J is TRBJ2-3; D unclear. V dropped 4 bases and J dropped 7 bases, with 6 bases sitting between them. The CDR3 has 11 residues. Germline V gene sequence: CDR1 SGHVS, CDR2 FNYEAQ. CDR3 loop: CASSSSHTQYF. Written as DNA, the CDR3 is TGTGCCAGCAGCTCTTCTCATACGCAGTATTTT. The full variable domain, its missing parts supplied by reference TRBV7-6 and TRBJ2-3, is GAGVSQSPRYKVTKRGQDVALRCDPISGHVSLYWYRQALGQGPEFLTYFNYEAQQDKSGLPNDRFSAERPEGSISTLTIQRTEQRDSAMYRCASSSSHTQYFGPGTRLTVL.

The count of this clone is one. The chain recombines TRBV4-1 with TRBJ1-2; possible D gene TRBD1, 5 bases. Trimming cost V 4 bases and J 5 bases, with 14 bases left between them. This CDR3 has 14 residues. CDR1 and CDR2 (germline): MGHRA, YSYEKL. The CDR3 DNA reads as TGCGCCAGCAGCCCCACCCGCAAGGGGTATGGCTACACCTTC. As protein: CASSPTRKGYGYTF.